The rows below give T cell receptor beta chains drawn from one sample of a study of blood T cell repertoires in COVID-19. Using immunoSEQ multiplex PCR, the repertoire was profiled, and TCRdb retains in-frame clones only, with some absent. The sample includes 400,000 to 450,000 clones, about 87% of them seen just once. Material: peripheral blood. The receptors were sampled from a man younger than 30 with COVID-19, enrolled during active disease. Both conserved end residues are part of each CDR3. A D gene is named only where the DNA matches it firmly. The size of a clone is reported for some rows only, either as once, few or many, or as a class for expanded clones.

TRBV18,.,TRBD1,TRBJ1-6,CASSRGQGPYNSPLHF,TGTGCCAGCTCACGGGGACAGGGGCCTTATAATTCACCCCTCCACTTT
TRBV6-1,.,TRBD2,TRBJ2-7,CASSEKSRGGSSYEQYF,TGTGCCAGCAGTGAAAAATCCCGGGGGGGCTCCTCCTACGAGCAGTACTTC
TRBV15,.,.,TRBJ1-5,CATSYEPNQPQHF,TGTGCCACCAGCTATGAGCCCAATCAGCCCCAGCATTTT
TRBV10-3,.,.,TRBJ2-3,CAISESGVTDTQYF,TGTGCCATCAGTGAGTCCGGGGTGACAGATACGCAGTATTTT
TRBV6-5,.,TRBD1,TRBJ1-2,CASSYSVQGAFGYTF,TGTGCCAGCAGTTACTCTGTACAGGGGGCGTTTGGCTACACCTTC
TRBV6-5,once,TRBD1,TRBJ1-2,CASSSQGKDGYTF,TGTGCCAGCAGTTCACAGGGGAAAGATGGCTACACCTTC
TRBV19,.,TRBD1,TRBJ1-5,CASIQGARSNQPQHF,TGTGCCAGTATCCAGGGGGCGCGCAGCAATCAGCCCCAGCATTTT
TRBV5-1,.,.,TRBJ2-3,CASSLVPGPDTQYF,TGCGCCAGCAGCTTGGTCCCAGGTCCAGATACGCAGTATTTT
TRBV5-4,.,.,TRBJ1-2,CASTSPYFVGSHGYTF,TGTGCCAGCACCTCACCCTATTTTGTCGGGTCGCATGGCTACACCTTC
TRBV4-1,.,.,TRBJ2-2,CASRPLAGELFF,TGCGCCAGCCGCCCCTTAGCCGGGGAGCTGTTTTTT
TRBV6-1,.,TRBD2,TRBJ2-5,CASSEVPGLRETQYF,TGTGCCAGCAGTGAAGTCCCGGGACTAAGGGAGACCCAGTACTTC
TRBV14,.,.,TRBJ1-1,CASSQEFSGLTMAEAFF,TGTGCCAGCAGCCAAGAATTCAGCGGTTTAACGATGGCTGAAGCTTTCTTT
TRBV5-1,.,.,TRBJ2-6,CASSSYISGANVLTF,TGCGCCAGCAGCTCTTACATCTCTGGGGCCAACGTCCTGACTTTC